These T cell receptor beta chains were read from a single sample in a study of response to subunit inactivated influenza vaccine. MiXCR was run by TCRdb on the RT-PCR reads, yielding one entry per CDR3 protein. The data contain some 800,000 distinct CDR3 sequences, 21% of them singletons. Sequencing was performed on PBMCs from blood, taken roughly 5 days after vaccination. These receptors originate from a man aged 50-60 years who received an inactivated influenza vaccine. Each CDR3 is given with its conserved first and last residue. The D gene is left open where the match is weak. Where a row states a size, it is once, few, many or the class of an expanded clone; other rows omit it.

D | J | size | V | DNA | CDR3
NA | TRBJ2-5 | many | TRBV12-3/TRBV12-4 | TGTGCCAGCAGTTCCCCGACTATAACCCAGTACTTC | CASSSPTITQYF
NA | TRBJ2-1 | few | TRBV20-1 | TGCAGTGCTTCCACAGGCGCCTACAATGAGCAGTTCTTC | CSASTGAYNEQFF
TRBD2 | TRBJ2-2 | NA | TRBV28 | TGTGCCAGCAGTTTCCCCCTAGCGGGGCTTGTGAGGGAGCTGTTTTTT | CASSFPLAGLVRELFF
TRBD1 | TRBJ1-5 | NA | TRBV10-3 | TGTGCCATCAGTGGACAGGGTAATACTCAGCCCCAGCATTTT | CAISGQGNTQPQHF
NA | TRBJ2-1 | many | TRBV24-1 | TGTGCCACCAGTGATTTGCCACGTGGACGGGCTAGCTCCTACAATGAGCAGTTCTTC | CATSDLPRGRASSYNEQFF
NA | TRBJ2-5 | NA | TRBV20-1 | TGCAGTGCTAGAGAGAAATACGGGAGAAAGACCCAGTACTTC | CSAREKYGRKTQYF
NA | TRBJ2-7 | NA | TRBV27 | TGTGCCAGCACGTACGGGGCCAACTACGAGCAGTACTTC | CASTYGANYEQYF
NA | TRBJ2-7 | few | TRBV6-6 | TGTGCCAGCAGTGCCGGCGGGGTTGAGCAGTACTTC | CASSAGGVEQYF
NA | TRBJ2-7 | few | TRBV5-1 | TGCGCCAGCAGCTTGCAGCCCCTGGACAAGAACTACGAGCAGTACTTC | CASSLQPLDKNYEQYF
NA | TRBJ2-4 | NA | TRBV11-2 | TGTGCCAGCAGCTTAGGGGGACCCAAAAACATTCAGTACTTC | CASSLGGPKNIQYF
NA | TRBJ2-2 | NA | TRBV6-1 | TGTGCCAGCAGTGAAGGGACGGCGAACACCGGGGAGCTGTTTTTT | CASSEGTANTGELFF
TRBD2 | TRBJ2-3 | many | TRBV10-3 | TGTGCCATCACCGTCCCCGGGACTAGCGGGAGAACAGATACGCAGTATTTT | CAITVPGTSGRTDTQYF
NA | TRBJ2-5 | NA | TRBV19 | TGTGCCAGCAATCGGCCCCTATTTCAAGAGACCCAGTACTTC | CASNRPLFQETQYF
TRBD2 | TRBJ2-3 | few | TRBV24-1 | TGTGCCACCAGTGCCTCCCTCCCCCTAGCGGGGGGGACAGATACGCAGTATTTT | CATSASLPLAGGTDTQYF
NA | TRBJ1-6 | few | TRBV7-2 | TGTGCCAGCAGCTTAGCGCTGGGAAATTCACCCCTCCACTTT | CASSLALGNSPLHF
NA | TRBJ2-1 | many | TRBV7-2 | TGTGCCAGCAGCTTAGGGCGTCGGGAGTTCTTC | CASSLGRREFF
NA | TRBJ2-5 | NA | TRBV6-5 | TGTGCCAGCAGTTACGGGACGGCCAGCGAGACCCAGTACTTC | CASSYGTASETQYF
TRBD2 | TRBJ2-1 | NA | TRBV20-1 | TGCAGTGCCGAACACCCCGGGGCGGGGGGCGATGAGCAGTTCTTC | CSAEHPGAGGDEQFF
NA | TRBJ2-1 | few | TRBV7-9 | TGTGCCAGCAGCCCGGGAACCACGTCAATCTCCTACAATGAGCAGTTCTTC | CASSPGTTSISYNEQFF
TRBD1 | TRBJ2-7 | few | TRBV7-2 | TGTGCCAGCAGCTCAACCGGACAGGCCGCCTACGAGCAGTACTTC | CASSSTGQAAYEQYF
TRBD2 | TRBJ2-7 | NA | TRBV5-1 | TGCGCCAGCAGCTTGGGAGGTTTTCGGAGCGGGAGGGCCCACGAGCAGTACTTC | CASSLGGFRSGRAHEQYF
TRBD1 | TRBJ2-3 | few | TRBV7-6 | TGTGCCAGCAGCACCCGGACTGGACAGGGGGCTACAGATACGCAGTATTTT | CASSTRTGQGATDTQYF
NA | TRBJ2-7 | few | TRBV20-1 | TGCAGTGCTAGAGTCCCCGGGGCAGGGTACATTCGCCACGAGCAGTACTTC | CSARVPGAGYIRHEQYF
NA | TRBJ2-7 | NA | TRBV7-9 | TGTGCCAGCAGCCCCCAGGCAGAGAGACTCTACGAGCAGTACTTC | CASSPQAERLYEQYF
NA | TRBJ2-7 | once | TRBV4-3 | TGCGCCAGCAGCCAAGAGCCTCCGCCAAACAGGTTCCACGAGCAGTACTTC | CASSQEPPPNRFHEQYF
TRBD2 | TRBJ2-5 | many | TRBV12-3/TRBV12-4 | TGTGCCAGCAGTTTAGAACTAGCGGGGCGTCAAGAGACCCAGTACTTC | CASSLELAGRQETQYF
NA | TRBJ1-1 | few | TRBV5-1 | TGCGCCAGCAGCTTGGAGACAGACACTGAAGCTTTCTTT | CASSLETDTEAFF
NA | TRBJ2-3 | NA | TRBV25-1 | TGTGCCAGCAGTGTCGTTCTGTGCACAGATACGCAGTATTTT | CASSVVLCTDTQYF
NA | TRBJ2-1 | NA | TRBV20-1 | TGCAGTGCCCTACCGAGCTCAGGAGGAAATGAGCAGTTCTTC | CSALPSSGGNEQFF